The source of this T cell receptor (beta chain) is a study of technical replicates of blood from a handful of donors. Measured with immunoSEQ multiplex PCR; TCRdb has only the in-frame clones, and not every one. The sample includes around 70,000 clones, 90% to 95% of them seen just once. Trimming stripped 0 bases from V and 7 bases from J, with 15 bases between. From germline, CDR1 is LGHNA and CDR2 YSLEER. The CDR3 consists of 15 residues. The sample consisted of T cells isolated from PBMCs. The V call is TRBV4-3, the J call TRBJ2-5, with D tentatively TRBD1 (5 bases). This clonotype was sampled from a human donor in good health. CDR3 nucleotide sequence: TGCGCCAGCAGCCAAGACAAAGGGGCAGTCGTGACCCAGTACTTC. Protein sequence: CASSQDKGAVVTQYF.